Included here is one T cell receptor (beta chain) sequence, with context. Original analysis: Amplification of reference gene primers was used by the study to estimate nucleated cell counts. Produced via immunoSEQ multiplex PCR; TCRdb's table is partial and in-frame only. V, J and clone size are taken as reported in that table, and D and trimming were inferred from the DNA itself. The sample records around 240,000 clones, more than 75% being singletons. The sample originates from a study of blood T cell repertoires in COVID-19. Across the whole study: PBMCs, B-cell-depleted T cells, or T cells were the source of the cDNA or gDNA that made up the material.

Germline V gene sequence: CDR1 SGHRS, CDR2 YFSETQ. V was cut by 0 bases and J by 3 bases, with 13 bases left in between. This CDR3 has 16 residues. The chain recombines TRBV5-1 with TRBJ1-5; D is unclear. The sample comprised peripheral blood. The sequence derives from a woman in her twenties or thirties who had recovered from COVID-19. The CDR3 sequence is CASSLGSGGVNQPQHF. CDR3 in DNA: TGCGCCAGCAGCTTGGGTTCAGGAGGAGTCAATCAGCCCCAGCATTTT. Full variable domain (missing parts from reference TRBV5-1 and TRBJ1-5): KAGVTQTPRYLIKTRGQQVTLSCSPISGHRSVSWYQQTPGQGLQFLFEYFSETQRNKGNFPGRFSGRQFSNSRSEMNVSTLELGDSALYLCASSLGSGGVNQPQHFGDGTRLSIL.